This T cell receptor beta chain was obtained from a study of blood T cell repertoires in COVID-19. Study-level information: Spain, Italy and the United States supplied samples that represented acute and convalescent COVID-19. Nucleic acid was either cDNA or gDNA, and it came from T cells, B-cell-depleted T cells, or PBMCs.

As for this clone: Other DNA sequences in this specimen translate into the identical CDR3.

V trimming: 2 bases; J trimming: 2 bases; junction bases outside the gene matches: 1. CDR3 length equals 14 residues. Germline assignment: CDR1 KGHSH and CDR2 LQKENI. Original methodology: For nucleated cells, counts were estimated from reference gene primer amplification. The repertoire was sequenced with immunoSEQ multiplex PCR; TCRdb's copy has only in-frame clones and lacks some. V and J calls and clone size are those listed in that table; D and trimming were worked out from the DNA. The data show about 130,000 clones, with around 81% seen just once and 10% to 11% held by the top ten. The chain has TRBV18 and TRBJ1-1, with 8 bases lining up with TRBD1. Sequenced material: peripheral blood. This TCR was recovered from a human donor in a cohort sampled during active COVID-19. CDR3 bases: TGTGCCAGCTCACCAGGACAGGGCAACACTGAAGCTTTCTTT. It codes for CASSPGQGNTEAFF.